The T cell receptor (beta chain) under discussion was sequenced for a study of blood T cell repertoires in COVID-19. Using immunoSEQ multiplex PCR, the repertoire was profiled, and TCRdb retains in-frame clones only, with some absent. The table shows under 300,000 clones, with around 90% occurring only once. The CDR3 totals 15 residues. Per the germline V gene, CDR1 is SNHLY and CDR2 is FYNNEI. V was clipped by 5 bases and J by 0 bases, with 11 bases between them. This clone was observed a single time. Material for sequencing was peripheral blood. The sequence was obtained from a man aged 50-59 years with acute or convalescent COVID-19. This sequence joins TRBV2 and TRBJ1-5, with TRBD1 as a possible D gene (6 bases). CDR3 DNA sequence: TGTGCCAGCAGTCGGGACAACGTTAGCAATCAGCCCCAGCATTTT. It translates to CASSRDNVSNQPQHF.